A selection of T cell receptor beta chains follows, all from one sample in a study of spatial heterogeneity in lung cancer. TCRdb used MiXCR to reprocess the 5' RACE reads, holding one entry per CDR3 protein. The table records roughly 7,700 distinct CDR3 sequences, approximately 12% of them present only once. The sequences come from lung tumor tissue, collected at surgery. The receptors were sampled from a male donor with early-stage non-small cell lung cancer. Each CDR3 is given with its conserved first and last residue. The D gene is left open where the match is weak. Some rows have no size entry. The others give once, few or many, or a class for an expanded clone.

TRBV27	-	TRBJ2-2	many	TGTGCCGGGCTCGCGGCCGGGGAGCTGTTTTTT	CAGLAAGELFF
TRBV7-2	-	TRBJ2-3	large	TGTGCCAGCAGCTTTCGTAGTACTGCCACAGATACGCAGTATTTT	CASSFRSTATDTQYF
TRBV5-1	-	TRBJ1-1	medium-sized	TGCGCCAGCAGCTTTGACGGACGGGACACTGAAGCTTTCTTT	CASSFDGRDTEAFF
TRBV27	TRBD2	TRBJ2-1	-	TGTGCCAGCCGCGGGACTAGCGGCAATGAGCAGTTCTTC	CASRGTSGNEQFF
TRBV29-1	TRBD2	TRBJ2-5	medium-sized	TGCAGCGTTGCCGGGACTAGTGGGGTAGAGACCCAGTACTTC	CSVAGTSGVETQYF
TRBV6-6	-	TRBJ1-1	medium-sized	TGTGCCAGCAGTTACCTAGGTGGGGTGAACACTGAAGCTTTCTTT	CASSYLGGVNTEAFF
TRBV20-1	-	TRBJ1-4	-	TGCAGTGCTAGAGATGGCGTGTCAGGGGATGTAACTAATGAAAAACTGTTTTTT	CSARDGVSGDVTNEKLFF
TRBV12-3/TRBV12-4	-	TRBJ2-1	many	TGTGCCAGCAGTTTGGGGCGGGACCCTTACAATGAGCAGTTCTTC	CASSLGRDPYNEQFF
TRBV20-1	-	TRBJ1-1	medium-sized	TGCAGTGCTGCCCGGGTCGGGGAAGCTTTCTTT	CSAARVGEAFF
TRBV20-1	TRBD2	TRBJ2-2	many	TGCAGTGCGTCGGGACTACTGAACACCGGGGAGCTGTTTTTT	CSASGLLNTGELFF
TRBV7-2	-	TRBJ2-5	once	TGTGCCAGCAGCCGAAGAAGGACTCAGGAGGGAGAGACCCAGTACTTC	CASSRRRTQEGETQYF
TRBV7-3	-	TRBJ2-1	medium-sized	TGTGCCAGCAGCCTGGGGGGTGAGCAGTTCTTC	CASSLGGEQFF
TRBV2	-	TRBJ2-5	many	TGTGCCAGCAGTCCCCGGGGTCATTCCCGAGAGACCCAGTACTTC	CASSPRGHSRETQYF
TRBV20-1	TRBD2	TRBJ2-3	many	TGCAGTGCTAGTTTAGGACTAGCGGCGACTAGTGCTAGCACAGATACGCAGTATTTT	CSASLGLAATSASTDTQYF
TRBV28	TRBD2	TRBJ2-3	many	TGTGCCAGCGATTTTGGGGCTAGCGGGAGTGTAGTTATCACAGATACGCAGTATTTT	CASDFGASGSVVITDTQYF
TRBV27	TRBD2	TRBJ2-2	many	TGTGCCAGCAGTAGCGGGAGAAAGGGGGAGCTGTTTTTT	CASSSGRKGELFF
TRBV18	TRBD1	TRBJ2-7	many	TGTGCCAGCTCGCTGGACAGGGCACGCGAGCAGTACTTC	CASSLDRAREQYF
TRBV2	-	TRBJ2-1	many	TGTGCCAGCAGGGTTGACAGGAGCCTCTACAATGAGCAGTTCTTC	CASRVDRSLYNEQFF
TRBV5-1	-	TRBJ1-4	many	TGCGCCAGCAGCTTGGCCACGGGGGCAGTTGAAAAACTGTTTTTT	CASSLATGAVEKLFF
TRBV11-2	TRBD2	TRBJ2-1	-	TGTGCCAGCAGCCTTACGAGGGGACTAGTGAATGAGCAGTTCTTC	CASSLTRGLVNEQFF